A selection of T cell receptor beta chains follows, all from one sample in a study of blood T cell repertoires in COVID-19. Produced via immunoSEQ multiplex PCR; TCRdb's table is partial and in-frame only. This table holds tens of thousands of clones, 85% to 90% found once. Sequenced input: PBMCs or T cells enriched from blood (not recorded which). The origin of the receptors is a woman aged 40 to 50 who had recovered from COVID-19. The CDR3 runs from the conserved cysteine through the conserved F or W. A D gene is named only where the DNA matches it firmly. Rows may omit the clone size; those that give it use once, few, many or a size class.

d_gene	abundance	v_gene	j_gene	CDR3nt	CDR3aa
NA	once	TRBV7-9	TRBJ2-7	TGTGCCAGCAGCTACCCTAGCTACGAGCAGTACTTC	CASSYPSYEQYF
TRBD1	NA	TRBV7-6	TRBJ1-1	TGTGCCAGCAGCGCTCAACAGGGGGCAGGCACTGAAGCTTTCTTT	CASSAQQGAGTEAFF
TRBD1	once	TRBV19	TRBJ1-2	TGTGCCAGTAGTACCAACAGGGGTTCTAACTATGGCTACACCTTC	CASSTNRGSNYGYTF
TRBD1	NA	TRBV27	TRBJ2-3	TGTGCCAGCAGTTTCAGACAGGGGACAGATACGCAGTATTTT	CASSFRQGTDTQYF
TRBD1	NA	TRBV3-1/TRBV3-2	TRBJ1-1	TGTGCCAGCAGCCAAGGGACAGGGCAGGTGAACACTGAAGCTTTCTTT	CASSQGTGQVNTEAFF
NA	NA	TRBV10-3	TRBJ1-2	TGTGCCATCAGTGGACAGGCGGGCATCTATGGCTACACCTTC	CAISGQAGIYGYTF
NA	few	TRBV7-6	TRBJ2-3	TGTGCCAGCAGCCCACGGACGGGGTCAGATACGCAGTATTTT	CASSPRTGSDTQYF
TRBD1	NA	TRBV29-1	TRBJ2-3	TGCAGCGTCCGGACAGGAACAGATACGCAGTATTTT	CSVRTGTDTQYF
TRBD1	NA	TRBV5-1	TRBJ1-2	TGCGCCAGCAGCCCCGTAACCGGGACAGCGGACTATGGCTACACCTTC	CASSPVTGTADYGYTF
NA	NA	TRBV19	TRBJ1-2	TGTGCCAGTAGTCCCAGGGGATATGGCTACACCTTC	CASSPRGYGYTF
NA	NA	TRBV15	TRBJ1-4	TGTGCCACCAGCAGAGATCTGCACTCAACTAATGAAAAACTGTTTTTT	CATSRDLHSTNEKLFF
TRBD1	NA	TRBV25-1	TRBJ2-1	TGTGCCAGCAGCGGGACAGACAATGAGCAGTTCTTC	CASSGTDNEQFF
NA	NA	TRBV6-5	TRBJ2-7	TGTGCCAGCAGCTCGCTTCCGGGGGCCTACGAGCAGTACTTC	CASSSLPGAYEQYF
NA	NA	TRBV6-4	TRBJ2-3	TGTGCCAGCAGTGAACATCATAGCACAGATACGCAGTATTTT	CASSEHHSTDTQYF
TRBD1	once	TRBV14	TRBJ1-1	TGTGCCAGCAGCCAAGGTTACCCCGGGACAGGGGGCACTGAAGCTTTCTTT	CASSQGYPGTGGTEAFF
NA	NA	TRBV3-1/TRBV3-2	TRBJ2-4	TGTGCCAGCAGCCAAGGAGATGGTCTAGCCAAAAACATTCAGTACTTC	CASSQGDGLAKNIQYF
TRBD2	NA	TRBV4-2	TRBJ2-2	TGTGCCAGCAGCCAAGGCGTAGCGGGGGGCCAGATCACCGGGGAGCTGTTTTTT	CASSQGVAGGQITGELFF
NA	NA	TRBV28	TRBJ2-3	TGTGCCAGCAGCGGGAGAACGCAGTATTTT	CASSGRTQYF
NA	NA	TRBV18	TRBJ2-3	TGTGCCAGCTCACCCGCAGGGTTTACGCAGTATTTT	CASSPAGFTQYF
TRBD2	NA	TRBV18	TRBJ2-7	TGTGCCAGCTCACCCGGGGGGAGCACCTACGAGCAGTACTTC	CASSPGGSTYEQYF
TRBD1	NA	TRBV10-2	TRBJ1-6	TGCGCCAGCAGTCAGACCGGGACAGCCGGAAATTCACCCCTCCACTTT	CASSQTGTAGNSPLHF
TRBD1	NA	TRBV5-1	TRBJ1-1	TGCGCCAGCAGCGCCGGGACAGGGGGCCTGGGCACTGAAGCTTTCTTT	CASSAGTGGLGTEAFF
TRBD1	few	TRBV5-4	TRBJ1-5	TGTGCCAGCAGCTTGAACAGGGGAGTGGGCAATCAGCCCCAGCATTTT	CASSLNRGVGNQPQHF
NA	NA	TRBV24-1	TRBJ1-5	TGTGCCACCAGTGATTCGACAGATCAGCCCCAGCATTTT	CATSDSTDQPQHF
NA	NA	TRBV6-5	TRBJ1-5	TGTGCCAGCAGTTACTCCAGGGCCGGTCAGCCCCAGCATTTT	CASSYSRAGQPQHF
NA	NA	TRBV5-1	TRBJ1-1	TGCGCCAGCAGCTCCAACGGGGGGGACACTGAAGCTTTCTTT	CASSSNGGDTEAFF
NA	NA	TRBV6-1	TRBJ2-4	TGTGCCAGCAGTGAAGCGGGTCGGACAGACATTCAGTACTTC	CASSEAGRTDIQYF